These T cell receptor beta chains were read from a single sample in a study of blood T cell repertoires in COVID-19. Measured with immunoSEQ multiplex PCR; TCRdb has only the in-frame clones, and not every one. The sample has under 300,000 clones; 80% to 90% are singletons. Sequenced: peripheral blood. The source of these receptors is a man in his sixties with acute or convalescent COVID-19. The conserved cysteine and the conserved F or W are not part of the CDR3 here.

cdr3_aa | v_call | cdr3_length
AISRQGRRDEQY | TRBV10-3 | 12
ASNEGANTEAF | TRBV19 | 11
ASSQGQGANEKLF | TRBV3-1/TRBV3-2 | 13
ASSLGDRVRGYT | TRBV5-6 | 12
ASSSLTGSGNEQY | TRBV7-2 | 13
ASSQPTGVNSPLH | TRBV4-1 | 13
ASSVTSGSPHEQY | TRBV5-5 | 13
ASSYSRSVGYGYT | TRBV6-2/TRBV6-3 | 13
ASSLLVSSYNEQF | TRBV14 | 13
SVVPGFSYEQY | TRBV29-1 | 11
ASSPKAGGYQETQY | TRBV7-8 | 14